Reported below is one T cell receptor beta chain. Antigen unknown. These data come from a study of cytomegalovirus exposure and HLA in healthy donors. Vbeta (60) and Jbeta (13) primers were used in the PCR. TCRdb's copy holds only in-frame clones and misses some; the assay was immunoSEQ multiplex PCR. The repertoire holds about 160,000 clones, with roughly four fifths as singletons. Study outcomes and limitations: The study labeled around 160 TCR beta chains cytomegalovirus-associated. Rarity characterized most TCR sequences, yet some public TCRs appeared in many donors.

This CDR3 is built from 16 residues. Per germline, CDR1 SGDLS and CDR2 YYNGEE. V shed 2 bases and J shed 2 bases, with 14 bases lying between them. The chain has TRBV9 and TRBJ2-1; a possible D gene is TRBD2 (6 bases). Sample: PBMCs. The clonotype comes from a man aged 40-55 years in good health and CMV-seronegative. CDR3 sequence reads: CASSVNTGGTYNEQFF. DNA for the CDR3: TGTGCCAGCAGCGTCAATACAGGAGGGACCTACAATGAGCAGTTCTTC.